The 15 T cell receptor beta chains below come from one sample, sequenced in a study of blood T cell repertoires in COVID-19. This table comes from immunoSEQ multiplex PCR, and its TCRdb copy is limited to in-frame clones, with some not included. The sample has about 130,000 clones; around four fifths are singletons. Sequencing used peripheral blood. These receptors all come from a man aged 60 to 75 with acute or convalescent COVID-19.

The CDR3 protein is CASSEWGGQVEAQYF. CDR3 DNA sequence: TGTGCCAGCAGTGAATGGGGGGGACAGGTCGAGGCCCAGTACTTC. The chain has TRBV25-1 and TRBJ2-5; D is possibly TRBD1 (8 bases). CDR3 length equals 15 residues. V lost 1 base and J lost 9, with 18 bases in between. Germline V gene data show CDR1 as MGHDK and CDR2 as SYGVNS.

This clone was counted only a few times. The J gene is TRBJ2-2, the V gene TRBV28, with a possible D match to TRBD1 (6 bases). V shed 2 bases and J shed 5 bases, with 6 bases lying between them. Germline loops: CDR1 MDHEN, CDR2 SYDVKM. The CDR3 has 13 amino acids. The CDR3 loop reads CASSLRGTGELFF. In DNA, the CDR3 is TGTGCCAGCAGTTTAAGGGGGACCGGGGAGCTGTTTTTT. Full variable domain (remainder filled in from reference TRBV28 and TRBJ2-2): DVKVTQSSRYLVKRTGEKVFLECVQDMDHENMFWYRQDPGLGLRLIYFSYDVKMKEKGDIPEGYSVSREKKERFSLILESASTNQTSMYLCASSLRGTGELFFGEGSRLTVL.

This clone turned up a few times. The gene calls are TRBV5-1 and TRBJ1-6; 9 bases are shared with TRBD1. The germline V gene encodes CDR1 SGHRS and CDR2 YFSETQ. CDR3 length: 16 amino acids. V gave up 0 bases and J gave up 6 bases; unmatched junction bases: 4. The chain's CDR3 is CASSLEQGAPNSPLHF. The CDR3 coding sequence is TGCGCCAGCAGCTTGGAACAGGGGGCGCCTAATTCACCCCTCCACTTT.

The V call is TRBV25-1, the J call TRBJ2-1, with TRBD1 matching over 11 bases. The germline V gene encodes CDR1 MGHDK and CDR2 SYGVNS. After removal of 6 bases from V and 9 bases from J, the junction contained 13 bases not matched to a gene. This CDR3 region has 16 residues. CDR3 sequence (DNA): TGTGCCAGCAGGGACCAGGGACAGGGGGTAGTCGGTGAGCAGTTCTTC. It translates to CASRDQGQGVVGEQFF.

The genes are TRBV3-1 (or the pseudogene TRBV3-2) and TRBJ2-1; the match to TRBD2 covers 8 bases. The CDR3 has 16 amino acids. V lost 2 bases to trimming and J lost 1 base; unmatched junction nucleotides: 4. Germline V gene data show CDR1 as LGHDT and CDR2 as YNNKEL (reference sequence). The CDR3 nucleotides are TGTGCCAGCAGCCAATTTGGCGGGAGGTCCTACAATGAGCAGTTCTTC. This gives the protein CASSQFGGRSYNEQFF.

J is TRBJ2-2 and V is TRBV7-2, with TRBD2 matching 8 bases. Looked up from germline, CDR1 is SGHTA and CDR2 is FQGNSA. This CDR3 spans 14 amino acids. Losses at the gene ends were 8 bases for V and 8 bases for J; bases not matched to a gene: 10. The DNA of the CDR3 is TGTGCCAGCCCTGCGGGGCGGGAGGTTGGGGAGCTGTTTTTT. Translated, it gives CASPAGREVGELFF.

V is TRBV4-1 and J is TRBJ2-2, with TRBD2 matching over 12 bases. The germline CDR1 and CDR2 sequences are MGHRA and YSYEKL. This CDR3 has 17 residues. Unmatched junction bases numbered 10, after V lost 5 bases and J lost 6 bases. CDR3 DNA sequence: TGCGCCAGCAGCGACGCCGGACTAGCGGGACTATCCGGGGAGCTGTTTTTT. It specifies CASSDAGLAGLSGELFF.

This chain uses TRBV7-9 with TRBJ1-2; 9 bases map to TRBD1. This CDR3 region has 16 residues. V trimming: 4 bases; J trimming: 5 bases; junction bases outside the gene matches: 11. From germline, CDR1 is SEHNR and CDR2 FQNEAQ (reference sequence). CDR3 nucleotide sequence: TGTGCCAGCAGCTCCCGTGGGACAGGGCCTCCTTATGGCTACACCTTC. This codes for CASSSRGTGPPYGYTF.

The rearrangement links TRBV30 to TRBJ2-3; 16 bases fit TRBD2. The CDR3 loop spans 19 amino acids. J lost 4 bases, V lost 4 bases, and 14 bases had no gene match. Per the germline V gene, CDR1 is GTSNPN and CDR2 is SVGIG (reference sequence). In DNA form, the CDR3 reads TGTGCCTGGAACCGATCCCCGGGACTAGCGGGAGGGTCCCCAGATACGCAGTATTTT. Protein product: CAWNRSPGLAGGSPDTQYF.

V is TRBV5-4 and J is TRBJ1-1, with 11 nucleotides matching TRBD1. Trimming cost V 4 bases and J 2 bases; bases outside gene matches: 7. Per germline, CDR1 SGHNT and CDR2 YYREEE (reference sequence). The CDR3 sequence is 16 residues long. The CDR3: CASSLDRGLSNTEAFF. The CDR3 DNA sequence: TGTGCCAGCAGCCTGGACAGGGGGCTGTCTAACACTGAAGCTTTCTTT.

The chain carries TRBV5-5 and TRBJ2-1; D may be TRBD1 (5 bases). Germline V lookup: CDR1 SGHKS, CDR2 YYEKEE (reference sequence). With 0 bases removed from V and 6 bases from J, the gap between germline ends came to 16 bases. This CDR3 region has 16 residues. DNA of the CDR3: TGTGCCAGCAGCTTGGCCTGGGGCTTTTTCGCCAATGAGCAGTTCTTC. This sequence encodes CASSLAWGFFANEQFF.

As concerns this clone: Other DNA sequences in the same sample also yield this CDR3. The chain uses TRBV10-3 and TRBJ2-1; TRBD2 aligns across 10 bases. The germline gives CDR1 ENHRY, CDR2 SYGVKD. The CDR3 runs to 14 residues. V gave up 6 bases and J gave up 5 bases; unmatched junction bases: 4. The CDR3 DNA follows: TGTGCCATCAGGAGGACTAGCGGAGACAATGAGCAGTTCTTC. Translation gives CAIRRTSGDNEQFF.

The rearrangement joins TRBV4-2 to TRBJ1-4; D possibly corresponds to TRBD1 (5 bases). CDR1 and CDR2 from the germline V gene are LGHNA and YNFKEQ. V lost 0 bases and J lost 5, with 13 bases in between. The CDR3 totals 16 residues. CDR3 DNA: TGTGCCAGCAGCCAAGATACCGGCGCAGGGAATGAAAAACTGTTTTTT. Translating it yields CASSQDTGAGNEKLFF.

This clone appeared once. The chain employs TRBV6-2 or TRBV6-3 and TRBJ2-7; 7 bases map to TRBD2. CDR1 is MNHEY, CDR2 SVGEGT, per germline. V lost 1 base, J lost 3 bases, and 9 bases stayed unmatched. CDR3 length: 16 residues. Here the CDR3 DNA reads TGTGCCAGCAGTTACTTAAGGGGAGGGCAGAGCTACGAGCAGTACTTC. Translating it yields CASSYLRGGQSYEQYF.

This clone appeared a single time. The rearrangement links TRBV15 to TRBJ2-3; tentatively, D is TRBD1 (6 bases). Germline CDR1 and CDR2: LNHNV and YYDKDF (reference sequence). The CDR3 totals 14 residues. Trimming removed 5 bases at V and 4 bases at J, with 13 bases between. CDR3 amino acids: CATSPRTVPDTQYF. The CDR3 region has the DNA TGTGCCACCAGCCCCCGGACAGTCCCAGATACGCAGTATTTT. The full variable domain, completed using reference TRBV15 and TRBJ2-3, is DAMVIQNPRYQVTQFGKPVTLSCSQTLNHNVMYWYQQKSSQAPKLLFHYYDKDFNNEADTPDNFQSRRPNTSFCFLDIRSPGLGDTAMYLCATSPRTVPDTQYFGPGTRLTVL.